The 13 T cell receptor beta chains below come from one sample, sequenced in a study of cytomegalovirus exposure and HLA in healthy donors. The PCR contained 60 Vbeta and 13 Jbeta primers. Produced via immunoSEQ multiplex PCR; TCRdb's table is partial and in-frame only. In all, the sample yields around 130,000 clones. The sample consisted of PBMCs. The receptors shown here come from a woman aged 60-75 years in good health and CMV-seronegative.

This chain uses TRBV29-1 with TRBJ2-2, with 9 bases fitting TRBD1. Germline-derived CDR1 and CDR2 are SQVTM and ANQGSEA. CDR3 length equals 14 residues. J gave up 4 bases and V 4 bases, and 4 bases lay outside the gene matches. The CDR3 bases are TGCAGCGTTGCCCGGGACAGGGTCACCGGGGAGCTGTTTTTT. It codes for CSVARDRVTGELFF.

The chain is built from TRBV19 and TRBJ1-2; possibly TRBD1 for D (5 bases). The CDR3 has 15 amino acids. Germline values: CDR1 LNHDA, CDR2 SQIVND (reference sequence). V lost 6 bases and J 4 bases, leaving 18 bases between the germline ends. CDR3 in DNA: TGTGCCAGTAGCTCCCCAGGGCTAGGTAGCTATGGCTACACCTTC. It translates to CASSSPGLGSYGYTF. The complete variable domain, with remaining parts taken from reference TRBV19 and TRBJ1-2, reads DGGITQSPKYLFRKEGQNVTLSCEQNLNHDAMYWYRQDPGQGLRLIYYSQIVNDFQKGDIAEGYSVSREKKESFPLTVTSAQKNPTAFYLCASSSPGLGSYGYTFGSGTRLTVV.

The rearrangement joins TRBV11-3 to TRBJ1-1; TRBD1 agrees at 7 bases. The CDR3 runs to 13 residues. V trimming: 4 bases; J trimming: 7 bases; junction bases outside the gene matches: 6. Germline assignment: CDR1 SGHNT and CDR2 YENEEA. The DNA of the CDR3 is TGTGCCAGCAGCTCCATCCAGGGGGATGAAGCTTTCTTT. It translates to CASSSIQGDEAFF.

The chain recombines TRBV6-1 with TRBJ2-1; 7 positions agree with TRBD2. This CDR3 has 14 amino acids. Germline V gene sequence: CDR1 MNHNS, CDR2 SASEGT. V gave up 4 bases and J gave up 8 bases; unmatched junction bases: 8. The CDR3 nucleotides read TGTGCCAGCAGTGGGGAGGGGTCTCTCGATGAGCAGTTCTTC. Translating gives CASSGEGSLDEQFF.

The chain links TRBV4-1 to TRBJ2-7; D not certain. In germline, CDR1 is MGHRA, CDR2 YSYEKL. The V end was cut by 1 base, the J end by 3 bases, with 13 bases between. CDR3 length equals 15 residues. CDR3 DNA: TGCGCCAGCAGCCAAGGTCTGGCGGCCCTCTACGAGCAGTACTTC. It specifies CASSQGLAALYEQYF.

As DNA, the CDR3 is TGTGCCAGCATCGAGGAGCCCACCGGGGAGCTGTTTTTT. Its translation is CASIEEPTGELFF. This chain links TRBV2 with TRBJ2-2, with D unclear. The CDR3 length is 13 residues. Trimming stripped 7 bases from V and 4 bases from J, with 10 bases between. Germline assignment: CDR1 SNHLY and CDR2 FYNNEI.

J is TRBJ2-3 and V is TRBV15, with 8 bases that match TRBD2. Germline assignment: CDR1 LNHNV and CDR2 YYDKDF (reference sequence). Trimming cost V 0 bases and J 3 bases; bases outside gene matches: 2. CDR3 size: 15 residues. CDR3 sequence: CATSREPSGTDTQYF. In DNA form, the CDR3 reads TGTGCCACCAGCAGAGAGCCTAGCGGGACAGATACGCAGTATTTT.

The V call is TRBV6-5, the J call TRBJ2-7, with TRBD1 identical over 11 bases. Trimming took 4 bases from V and 4 from J; bases not matched to a gene: 3. The CDR3 covers 14 residues. Germline V lookup: CDR1 MNHEY, CDR2 SVGAGI. CDR3 sequence: CASSSGQGAYEQYF. In DNA form, the CDR3 reads TGTGCCAGCAGTTCCGGACAGGGGGCATACGAGCAGTACTTC.

The genes are TRBV6-6 and TRBJ1-5; 8 bases line up with TRBD1. This CDR3 spans 13 amino acids. V lost 7 bases and J lost 3; bases outside the gene matches: 2. CDR1 MNHNY and CDR2 SVGAGI come from the germline V gene (reference sequence). The CDR3 here is CASTDRVNQPQHF. The DNA for the CDR3 is TGTGCCAGCACGGACAGGGTCAATCAGCCCCAGCATTTT.

The chain combines TRBV5-1 with TRBJ2-1; TRBD2 matches at 14 bases. The CDR3 has 16 residues. V lost 4 bases to trimming and J lost 5 bases; unmatched junction nucleotides: 5. Germline V gives CDR1 SGHRS, CDR2 YFSETQ. The CDR3 is CASSQQGLAGDNEQFF. CDR3 coding DNA: TGCGCCAGCAGCCAGCAGGGACTAGCGGGAGACAATGAGCAGTTCTTC.

The rearrangement joins TRBV6-6 to TRBJ1-1; maybe TRBD1 (5 bases). The V gene's germline CDR1 is MNHNY and CDR2 SVGAGI (reference sequence). V lost 6 bases to trimming and J lost 5 bases, with 16 bases between them. The CDR3 contains 14 residues. The CDR3 DNA follows: TGTGCCAGCAGATTCGACAGCCTGGGTACTGAAGCTTTCTTT. Translated: CASRFDSLGTEAFF.

This chain connects TRBV5-1 to TRBJ1-1; 9 bases match TRBD1. The CDR3 loop spans 16 amino acids. The germline gives CDR1 SGHRS, CDR2 YFSETQ. V trimming: 3 bases; J trimming: 0 bases; junction bases outside the gene matches: 6. CDR3 sequence (DNA): TGCGCCAGCAGCTCCCCAACAGGGGGCTTGAACACTGAAGCTTTCTTT. Protein: CASSSPTGGLNTEAFF.

The chain is built from TRBV18 and TRBJ1-2, with 11 bases matching TRBD1. Trimming cost V 5 bases and J 5 bases; bases outside gene matches: 10. The CDR3 is 16 amino acids. Germline CDR1 and CDR2: KGHSH and LQKENI. The CDR3 bases are TGTGCCAGCTCATTTACCGGGACAGGGGGAGAGTATGGCTACACCTTC. Its translation: CASSFTGTGGEYGYTF.